This T cell receptor beta chain was observed in a study of CDR3 diversity in severe acne. This CDR3 has 15 residues. V was pared by 7 bases and J by 4 bases, with 7 bases of the junction left unmatched. TCRdb processed the PCR reads anew with MiXCR; each CDR3 protein has one entry. This table holds around 94,000 distinct CDR3 sequences, under 60% found once. The J gene is TRBJ2-1, the V gene TRBV12-3 or TRBV12-4; 10 positions agree with TRBD2. The sample was blood. This clonotype was obtained from a male donor with acne. Here the CDR3 reads CASTILAGRYNEQFF. The DNA for the CDR3 is TGTGCCAGCACTATACTAGCGGGAAGATACAATGAGCAGTTCTTC.